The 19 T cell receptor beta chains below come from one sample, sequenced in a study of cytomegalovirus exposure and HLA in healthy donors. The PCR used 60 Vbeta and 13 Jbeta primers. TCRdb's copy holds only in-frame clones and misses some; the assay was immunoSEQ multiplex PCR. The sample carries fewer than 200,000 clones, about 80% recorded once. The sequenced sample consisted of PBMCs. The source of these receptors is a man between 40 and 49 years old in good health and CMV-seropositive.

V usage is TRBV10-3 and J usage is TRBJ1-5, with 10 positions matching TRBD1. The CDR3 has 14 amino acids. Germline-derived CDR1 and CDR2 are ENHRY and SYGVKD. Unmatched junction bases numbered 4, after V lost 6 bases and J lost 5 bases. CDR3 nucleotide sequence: TGTGCCATCAGCCGGGACAGGGGTGATCAGCCCCAGCATTTT. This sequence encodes CAISRDRGDQPQHF.

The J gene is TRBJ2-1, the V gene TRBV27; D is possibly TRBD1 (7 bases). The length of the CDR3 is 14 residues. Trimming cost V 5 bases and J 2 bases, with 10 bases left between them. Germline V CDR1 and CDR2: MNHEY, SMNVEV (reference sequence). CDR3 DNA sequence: TGTGCCAGCAGTCCCAGGGGGGCCTACAATGAGCAGTTCTTC. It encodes CASSPRGAYNEQFF.

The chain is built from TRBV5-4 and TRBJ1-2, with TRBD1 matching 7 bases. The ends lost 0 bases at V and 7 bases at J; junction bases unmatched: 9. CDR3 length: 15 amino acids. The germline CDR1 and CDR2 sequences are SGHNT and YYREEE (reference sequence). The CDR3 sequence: CASSLAAGGKSGYTF. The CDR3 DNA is TGTGCCAGCAGCTTGGCGGCAGGGGGTAAAAGTGGCTACACCTTC.

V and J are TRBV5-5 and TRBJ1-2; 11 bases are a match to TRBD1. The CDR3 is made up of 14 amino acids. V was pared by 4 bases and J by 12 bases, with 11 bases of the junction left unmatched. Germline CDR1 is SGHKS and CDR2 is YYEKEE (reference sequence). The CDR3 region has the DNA TGTGCCAGCAGCCCCGGACAGGGGGCGATCGGTAACACCTTC. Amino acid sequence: CASSPGQGAIGNTF.

CDR3 residues: CASSISTGQGEDEQYF. Here the CDR3 DNA reads TGTGCCAGCAGCATATCCACGGGACAGGGGGAAGACGAGCAGTACTTC. The gene calls are TRBV7-6 and TRBJ2-7; 11 positions match TRBD1. V lost 5 bases, J lost 5 bases, and 11 bases stayed unmatched. Germline V gene lookup returns CDR1 SGHVS and CDR2 FNYEAQ. The CDR3 contains 16 residues.

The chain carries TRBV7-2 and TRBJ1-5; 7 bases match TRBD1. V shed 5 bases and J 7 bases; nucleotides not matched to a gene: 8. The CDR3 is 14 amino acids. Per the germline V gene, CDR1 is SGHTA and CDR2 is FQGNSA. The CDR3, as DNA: TGTGCCAGCAGCACGCCAGGGGGATGGCAGCCCCAGCATTTT. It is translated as CASSTPGGWQPQHF.

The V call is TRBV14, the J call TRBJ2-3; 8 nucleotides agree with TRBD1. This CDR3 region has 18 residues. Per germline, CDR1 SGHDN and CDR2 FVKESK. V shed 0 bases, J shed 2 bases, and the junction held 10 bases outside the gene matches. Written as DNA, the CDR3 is TGTGCCAGCAGCCAAGAATTAATGACAGGGGTTGACACAGATACGCAGTATTTT. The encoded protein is CASSQELMTGVDTDTQYF. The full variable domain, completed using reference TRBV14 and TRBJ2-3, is EAGVTQFPSHSVIEKGQTVTLRCDPISGHDNLYWYRRVMGKEIKFLLHFVKESKQDESGMPNNRFLAERTGGTYSTLKVQPAELEDSGVYFCASSQELMTGVDTDTQYFGPGTRLTVL.

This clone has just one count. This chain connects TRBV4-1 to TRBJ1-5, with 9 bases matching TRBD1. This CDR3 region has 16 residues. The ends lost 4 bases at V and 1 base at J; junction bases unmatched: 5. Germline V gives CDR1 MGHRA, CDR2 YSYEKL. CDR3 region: CASSLQGAKSNQPQHF. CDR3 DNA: TGCGCCAGCAGCCTACAGGGGGCTAAGAGCAATCAGCCCCAGCATTTT.

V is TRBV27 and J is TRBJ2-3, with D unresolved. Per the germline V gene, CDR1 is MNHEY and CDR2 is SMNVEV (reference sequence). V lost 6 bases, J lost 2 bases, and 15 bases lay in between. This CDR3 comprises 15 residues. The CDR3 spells CASRPRATLTDTQYF. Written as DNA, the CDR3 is TGTGCCAGCAGACCCCGAGCCACCCTCACAGATACGCAGTATTTT.

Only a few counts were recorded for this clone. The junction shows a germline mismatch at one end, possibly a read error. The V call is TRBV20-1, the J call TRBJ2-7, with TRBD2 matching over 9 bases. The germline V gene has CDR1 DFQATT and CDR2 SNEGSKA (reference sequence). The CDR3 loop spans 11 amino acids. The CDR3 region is CSARSPSSGGF. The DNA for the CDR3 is TGCAGTGCTAGATCCCCGAGTAGCGGGGGCTTC.

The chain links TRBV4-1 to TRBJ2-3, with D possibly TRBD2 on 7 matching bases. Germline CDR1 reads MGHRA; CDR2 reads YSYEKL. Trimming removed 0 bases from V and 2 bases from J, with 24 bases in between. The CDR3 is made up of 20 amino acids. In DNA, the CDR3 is TGCGCCAGCAGCCAAGATCGGGGGGCTAGGGACCATTTGGTCACAGATACGCAGTATTTT. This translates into CASSQDRGARDHLVTDTQYF.

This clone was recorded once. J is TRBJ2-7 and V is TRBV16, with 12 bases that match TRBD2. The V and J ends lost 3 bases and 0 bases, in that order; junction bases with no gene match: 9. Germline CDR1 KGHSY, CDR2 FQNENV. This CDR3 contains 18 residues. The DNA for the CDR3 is TGTGCCAGCAGCCAGCCGACTAGCGGGAGCATGGTCTCCTACGAGCAGTACTTC. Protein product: CASSQPTSGSMVSYEQYF.

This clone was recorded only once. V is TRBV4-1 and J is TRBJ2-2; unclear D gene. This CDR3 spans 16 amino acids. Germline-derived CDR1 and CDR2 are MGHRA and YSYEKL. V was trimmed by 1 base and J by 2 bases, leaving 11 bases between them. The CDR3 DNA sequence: TGCGCCAGCAGCCAAGCTCGAGTTATAAACACCGGGGAGCTGTTTTTT. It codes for CASSQARVINTGELFF.

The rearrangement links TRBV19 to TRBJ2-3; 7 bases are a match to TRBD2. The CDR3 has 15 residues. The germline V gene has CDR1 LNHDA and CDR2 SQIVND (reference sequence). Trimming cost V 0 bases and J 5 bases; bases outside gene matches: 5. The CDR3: CASSIERGRGDTQYF. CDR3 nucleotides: TGTGCCAGTAGTATAGAGCGGGGGAGAGGAGATACGCAGTATTTT.

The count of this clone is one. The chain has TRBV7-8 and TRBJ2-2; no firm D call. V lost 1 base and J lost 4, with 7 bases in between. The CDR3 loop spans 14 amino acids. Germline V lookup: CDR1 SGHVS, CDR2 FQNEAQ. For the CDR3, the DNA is TGTGCCAGCAGCTTAGGACTCGTCACCGGGGAGCTGTTTTTT. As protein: CASSLGLVTGELFF.

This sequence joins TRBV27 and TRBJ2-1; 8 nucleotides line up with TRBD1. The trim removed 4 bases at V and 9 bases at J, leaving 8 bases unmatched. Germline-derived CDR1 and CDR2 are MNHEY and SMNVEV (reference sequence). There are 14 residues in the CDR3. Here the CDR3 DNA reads TGTGCCAGCAGTTACCGACAGGGGATGGGTGAGCAGTTCTTC. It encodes CASSYRQGMGEQFF.

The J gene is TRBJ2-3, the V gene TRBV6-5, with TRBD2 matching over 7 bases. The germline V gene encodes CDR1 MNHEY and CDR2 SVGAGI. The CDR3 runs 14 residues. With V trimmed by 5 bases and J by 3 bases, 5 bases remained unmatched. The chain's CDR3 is CASSREAGTDTQYF. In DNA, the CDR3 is TGTGCCAGCAGTCGGGAGGCGGGTACAGATACGCAGTATTTT.

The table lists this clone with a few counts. The CDR3 coding sequence is TGTGCCTGCAAACAGGGGGGTGAACAGCCCCAGCATTTT. Translated: CACKQGGEQPQHF. The chain is built from TRBV2 and TRBJ1-5; 8 nucleotides agree with TRBD1. The germline V gene encodes CDR1 SNHLY and CDR2 FYNNEI. CDR3 length: 13 residues. The V gene end was trimmed by 11 bases and the J gene end by 7 bases; junction bases not matched to a gene: 10.

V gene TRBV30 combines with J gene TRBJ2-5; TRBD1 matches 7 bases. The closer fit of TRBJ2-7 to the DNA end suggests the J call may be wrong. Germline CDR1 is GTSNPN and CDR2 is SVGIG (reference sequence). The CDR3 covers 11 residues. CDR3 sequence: CAWGTAHEQYF. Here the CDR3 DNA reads TGTGCCTGGGGGACAGCCCACGAGCAGTACTTC.